This passage covers 6 T cell receptor beta chains from one sample sequenced in a study of CD8 T cells in ankylosing spondylitis. Each CDR3 protein gets one entry after TCRdb re-called the 5' RACE reads with MiXCR. The sample contains roughly 180,000 distinct CDR3 sequences, approximately 9.9% of which appear only once. Sequencing was done on a sample of blood, either unsorted or a sorted T cell fraction (not recorded which). The receptor source for this set is a female donor with ankylosing spondylitis or in good health (not recorded which).

At least ten counts were recorded for this clonotype. The J gene is TRBJ1-1, the V gene TRBV10-2; 8 bases are a match to TRBD1. The CDR3 has 13 amino acids. V shed 11 bases and J 5 bases; nucleotides not matched to a gene: 10. Germline lookup yields CDR1 WSHSY and CDR2 SAAADI. CDR3 in DNA: TGCGCCGCTCTTCGACAGGGGAGAACTGAAGCTTTCTTT. It is translated as CAALRQGRTEAFF.

This chain links TRBV30 with TRBJ2-3; tentatively, D is TRBD1 (6 bases). This CDR3 has 12 residues. From germline, CDR1 is GTSNPN and CDR2 SVGIG (reference sequence). V lost 4 bases to trimming and J lost 4 bases, with 9 bases between them. The CDR3 DNA reads TGTGCCTGGACAGGGGTCGCAGATACGCAGTATTTT. Its protein is CAWTGVADTQYF.

This chain uses TRBV27 with TRBJ1-2; D may be TRBD1 (5 bases). CDR3 length: 13 amino acids. Germline V lookup: CDR1 MNHEY, CDR2 SMNVEV (reference sequence). V lost 4 bases and J lost 6, with 12 bases in between. DNA of the CDR3: TGTGCCAGCAGTTCTTACAGGAGGAATGGCTACACCTTC. Translating it yields CASSSYRRNGYTF.

This clonotype was detected a few times. The chain couples TRBV2 to TRBJ2-3; possible D gene TRBD2, 6 bases. The CDR3 sequence is 15 residues long. V shed 0 bases and J shed 2 bases, with 9 bases lying between them. The germline CDR1 and CDR2 sequences are SNHLY and FYNNEI. The CDR3 DNA reads as TGTGCCAGCAGTGAAGCGGGGGGTCCCACAGATACGCAGTATTTT. Protein: CASSEAGGPTDTQYF.

The chain is built from TRBV19 and TRBJ2-5; 11 bases line up with TRBD1. The V and J ends lost 5 bases and 2 bases, in that order; junction bases with no gene match: 4. Germline assignment: CDR1 LNHDA and CDR2 SQIVND (reference sequence). The CDR3 runs to 15 residues. The CDR3 reads CASSGRDRGQETQYF. In DNA form, the CDR3 reads TGTGCCAGTAGTGGACGGGACAGGGGGCAAGAGACCCAGTACTTC.

This clonotype was counted many times. This chain uses TRBV13 with TRBJ1-3; D remains unclear. CDR1 and CDR2 from the germline V gene are PRHDT and FYEKMQ (reference sequence). The CDR3 sequence is 16 residues long. V lost 0 bases and J lost 0, with 9 bases in between. Here the CDR3 DNA reads TGTGCCAGCAGCTTAGGCGAACGGGGCTCTGGAAACACCATATATTTT. Residues: CASSLGERGSGNTIYF.